This TCR beta chain originates from a study of control samples from healthy donors and cancer patients. Profiling relied on immunoSEQ multiplex PCR, and the TCRdb table lists in-frame clones only, not all of them. The sample contains roughly 150,000 clones, about 90% of which appear only once. The germline V and J ends were trimmed by 0 bases and 0 bases, with 12 bases remaining between them. The germline V gene encodes CDR1 LGHDT and CDR2 YNNKEL (reference sequence). The CDR3 sequence is 18 residues long. The sequence came from a man younger than 35 in good health. The material sequenced was blood. This chain connects TRBV3-1 (or the pseudogene TRBV3-2) to TRBJ1-6; D is ambiguous. In DNA form, the CDR3 reads TGTGCCAGCAGCCAAGAAACTTTCCAGAGCTCCTATAATTCACCCCTCCACTTT. This codes for CASSQETFQSSYNSPLHF.